These T cell receptor beta chains were read from a single sample in a study of blood T cell repertoires in COVID-19. Data came from immunoSEQ multiplex PCR; TCRdb stores just in-frame clones and leaves some out. The table includes fewer than 450,000 clones, approximately 90% detected once. The sample consisted of peripheral blood. The receptors shown here come from a woman aged 18-29 years who had recovered from COVID-19. Each CDR3 is given with its conserved first and last residue. The D gene is left open where the match is weak. Expanded clones get a size class; other rows say once, few or many, or leave the size out.

CDR3 protein	CDR3 DNA	V gene	J gene	clone size	D gene
CASSPPLGETQYF	TGTGCCAGCTCACCCCCCCTAGGCGAGACCCAGTACTTC	TRBV18	TRBJ2-5	-	-
CSGGADYGYTF	TGCAGCGGGGGGGCAGACTATGGCTACACCTTC	TRBV29-1	TRBJ1-2	few	-
CASSETAQSTDTQYF	TGCGCCAGCAGTGAAACAGCCCAGAGCACAGATACGCAGTATTTT	TRBV5-1	TRBJ2-3	-	-
CASSSLPGGRTGELFF	TGCGCCAGCAGCTCGTTACCGGGAGGCCGGACCGGGGAGCTGTTTTTT	TRBV4-3	TRBJ2-2	-	TRBD2
CASSQARDRAFRSGNTIYF	TGTGCCAGCAGCCAAGCCCGGGACAGGGCATTTCGCTCTGGAAACACCATATATTTT	TRBV3-1/TRBV3-2	TRBJ1-3	-	TRBD1
CASSSRGGNTEAFF	TGCGCCAGCAGCTCCCGGGGGGGGAACACTGAAGCTTTCTTT	TRBV4-1	TRBJ1-1	once	-
CASSLVFGTDPNYGYTF	TGTGCCAGCAGCTTAGTTTTTGGGACTGATCCCAACTATGGCTACACCTTC	TRBV7-8	TRBJ1-2	-	-
CASLKTGDQPQHF	TGTGCCAGCTTGAAGACAGGGGACCAGCCCCAGCATTTT	TRBV6-5	TRBJ1-5	-	TRBD1
CASSNTRVGYTGELFF	TGTGCCAGCAGCAACACGAGGGTGGGCTACACCGGGGAGCTGTTTTTT	TRBV5-4	TRBJ2-2	-	-
CASSHRTGGTYGYTF	TGTGCCAGCAGCCATAGGACAGGGGGTACCTATGGCTACACCTTC	TRBV7-8	TRBJ1-2	-	TRBD1
CASSFGQGRGTEAFF	TGTGCCAGCAGCTTTGGACAGGGAAGAGGCACTGAAGCTTTCTTT	TRBV5-4	TRBJ1-1	-	TRBD1
CASTDGSTGELFF	TGCGCCAGCACGGACGGGAGCACCGGGGAGCTGTTTTTT	TRBV10-1	TRBJ2-2	once	-
CASSWGQSYGYTF	TGTGCCAGCAGCTGGGGACAGTCCTATGGCTACACCTTC	TRBV11-2	TRBJ1-2	-	TRBD1
CASSMKGVTGANVLTF	TGTGCCAGTAGTATGAAGGGGGTCACTGGGGCCAACGTCCTGACTTTC	TRBV19	TRBJ2-6	-	-
CASSATRPDYNTEAFF	TGTGCCAGCAGTGCAACACGCCCCGACTACAACACTGAAGCTTTCTTT	TRBV6-1	TRBJ1-1	-	-
CASSQGPGTGGGYTF	TGCGCCAGCAGCCAAGGACCCGGGACAGGGGGCGGCTACACCTTC	TRBV4-1	TRBJ1-2	-	TRBD1
CAWSDRVYGYTF	TGTGCCTGGAGCGACAGGGTCTATGGCTACACCTTC	TRBV30	TRBJ1-2	-	TRBD1
CASTPEAGANVLTF	TGTGCCAGCACCCCCGAGGCCGGGGCCAACGTCCTGACTTTC	TRBV2	TRBJ2-6	-	-
CATSRDRGVYGYTF	TGTGCCACCAGCAGAGATCGGGGGGTCTACGGCTACACCTTC	TRBV15	TRBJ1-2	-	-
CASSQFLGGYNEQFF	TGCGCCAGCAGCCAATTTTTGGGGGGGTACAATGAGCAGTTCTTC	TRBV4-1	TRBJ2-1	-	TRBD2
CASSHPKKGLSYNEQFF	TGCGCCAGCAGCCACCCGAAAAAGGGACTCTCCTACAATGAGCAGTTCTTC	TRBV4-3	TRBJ2-1	-	-
CASSLTGGRTEAFF	TGTGCCAGCAGCTTGACAGGGGGTCGCACTGAAGCTTTCTTT	TRBV5-6	TRBJ1-1	-	TRBD1
CASSSTAVDTEAFF	TGTGCCAGCAGCTCTACCGCCGTGGACACTGAAGCTTTCTTT	TRBV5-6	TRBJ1-1	-	-
CAWSTGGTNEKLFF	TGTGCCTGGAGTACAGGGGGCACTAATGAAAAACTGTTTTTT	TRBV30	TRBJ1-4	-	TRBD1
CASSFRQGSRNEQFF	TGTGCCAGCAGCTTTCGACAGGGGTCCCGCAATGAGCAGTTCTTC	TRBV7-9	TRBJ2-1	-	TRBD1
CASSPRGGANTGELFF	TGTGCCAGCAGCCCCCGGGGGGGGGCGAACACCGGGGAGCTGTTTTTT	TRBV11-3	TRBJ2-2	once	TRBD2
CASSLYMGGRETQYF	TGCGCCAGCAGCTTGTATATGGGAGGCCGAGAGACCCAGTACTTC	TRBV5-1	TRBJ2-5	once	-
CASSSGTTSRGTDTQYF	TGCGCCAGCAGCTCCGGGACGACTAGCCGAGGGACAGATACGCAGTATTTT	TRBV5-1	TRBJ2-3	-	TRBD2
CASKRGGQVEAFF	TGTGCCAGCAAAAGGGGGGGGCAGGTTGAAGCTTTCTTT	TRBV12-3/TRBV12-4	TRBJ1-1	-	-
CATSDPTGAGANVLTF	TGTGCCACCAGTGATCCGACAGGGGCTGGGGCCAACGTCCTGACTTTC	TRBV24-1	TRBJ2-6	-	TRBD1
CASSGAGYEQFF	TGTGCCAGCAGCGGAGCTGGTTATGAGCAGTTCTTC	TRBV7-2	TRBJ2-1	once	-